The next 27 T cell receptor beta chains were all read from a single sample in a study of glioma-infiltrating T cells after dendritic cell vaccination. Sequenced by immunoSEQ multiplex PCR; TCRdb stores in-frame clones only, minus some. Found here are about 95,000 clones, approximately 81% of them singletons; the top ten hold 2.5% to 3%. The sample here was blood, taken before dendritic cell vaccination. The receptors originated from a human donor with glioblastoma.

This rearrangement joins TRBV7-9 to TRBJ2-7, with 8 positions matching TRBD2. The CDR3 has 15 residues. The junction had 7 bases not matched to a gene; V was cut back by 2 bases and J by 4 bases. Germline V gene lookup returns CDR1 SEHNR and CDR2 FQNEAQ (reference sequence). CDR3 residues: CASSLTVGGAYEQYF. For the CDR3, the DNA is TGTGCCAGCAGCTTAACGGTCGGGGGGGCGTACGAGCAGTACTTC.

The genes are TRBV6-5 and TRBJ2-7; 9 bases are a match to TRBD1. The CDR3 has 15 amino acids. V lost 0 bases and J lost 3; bases outside the gene matches: 3. Per germline, CDR1 MNHEY and CDR2 SVGAGI. Here the CDR3 reads CASSYSNRGLYEQYF. The CDR3 coding sequence is TGTGCCAGCAGTTACTCGAACAGGGGGCTCTACGAGCAGTACTTC.

The chain is built from TRBV7-8 and TRBJ1-2, with TRBD1 matching 9 bases. The germline CDR1 and CDR2 sequences are SGHVS and FQNEAQ. With 5 bases clipped from V and 11 bases from J, the junction kept 15 bases outside the gene matches. The CDR3 loop spans 15 amino acids. The CDR3 DNA reads TGTGCCAGCAGCACACCAAATTTCCCGGGACAGGGATACACCTTC. It yields the protein CASSTPNFPGQGYTF.

V gene TRBV15 combines with J gene TRBJ1-3; 9 nucleotides line up with TRBD1. Per germline, CDR1 LNHNV and CDR2 YYDKDF (reference sequence). This CDR3 spans 17 amino acids. After removal of 4 bases from V and 3 bases from J, the junction contained 10 bases not matched to a gene. CDR3 residues: CATSTTRDRDFGNTIYF. The CDR3 nucleotides read TGTGCCACCAGCACGACCCGGGACAGGGATTTTGGAAACACCATATATTTT. The whole variable domain, remainder taken from reference TRBV15 and TRBJ1-3, is DAMVIQNPRYQVTQFGKPVTLSCSQTLNHNVMYWYQQKSSQAPKLLFHYYDKDFNNEADTPDNFQSRRPNTSFCFLDIRSPGLGDTAMYLCATSTTRDRDFGNTIYFGEGSWLTVV.

The chain couples TRBV7-2 to TRBJ2-3; 7 bases align to TRBD2. The CDR3 length is 16 residues. From germline, CDR1 is SGHTA and CDR2 FQGNSA. The V gene end was trimmed by 5 bases and the J gene end by 1 base; junction bases not matched to a gene: 9. The CDR3 sequence is CASSLTGLVGTDTQYF. The DNA for the CDR3 is TGTGCCAGCAGCCTGACCGGACTAGTGGGCACAGATACGCAGTATTTT.

This chain uses TRBV19 with TRBJ1-1; 7 bases agree with TRBD1. Unmatched junction bases numbered 6, after V lost 5 bases and J lost 0 bases. The CDR3 loop spans 15 amino acids. From germline, CDR1 is LNHDA and CDR2 SQIVND (reference sequence). The CDR3 loop reads CASSENRGLNTEAFF. CDR3 in DNA: TGTGCCAGTAGTGAAAACAGGGGCTTGAACACTGAAGCTTTCTTT.

Written as DNA, the CDR3 is TGCGCCAGCAGCTTGGAAGGTCAGGATGGCTACACCTTC. Encoded protein: CASSLEGQDGYTF. V is TRBV5-1 and J is TRBJ1-2; D is uncertain. V dropped 0 bases and J dropped 6 bases, with 9 bases sitting between them. This CDR3 region has 13 residues. Germline assignment: CDR1 SGHRS and CDR2 YFSETQ.

J is TRBJ1-2 and V is TRBV19, with 7 bases matching TRBD1. From germline, CDR1 is LNHDA and CDR2 SQIVND (reference sequence). The CDR3 contains 15 residues. The trim removed 5 bases at V and 0 bases at J, leaving 6 bases unmatched. The CDR3 is CASSPGTDTNYGYTF. CDR3 sequence (DNA): TGTGCCAGTAGTCCGGGGACAGACACTAACTATGGCTACACCTTC.

The rearrangement links TRBV13 to TRBJ1-2; weak D call: TRBD1 (5 bases). Per the germline V gene, CDR1 is PRHDT and CDR2 is FYEKMQ (reference sequence). The V end was cut by 4 bases, the J end by 5 bases, with 17 bases between. This CDR3 spans 15 amino acids. CDR3: CASSYLRGFGYGYTF. CDR3 coding DNA: TGTGCCAGCAGCTACCTTAGGGGTTTCGGGTATGGCTACACCTTC.

This clone has just a few counts. The chain employs TRBV11-3 and TRBJ1-2; 12 nucleotides align to TRBD1. CDR1 and CDR2 (germline): SGHNT, YENEEA. This CDR3 region has 14 residues. J was trimmed by 4 bases and V by 5 bases; bases with no gene match: 2. CDR3 residues: CASSRDRGPYGYTF. CDR3 bases: TGTGCCAGCAGCCGGGACAGGGGGCCCTATGGCTACACCTTC.

In regard to this clone: At one end, the junction sequence differs from germline, possibly due to a read error. The CDR3 sequence: CASSLRTAGEASYEQYF. For the CDR3, the DNA is TGTGCTAGCAGCTTACGCACGGCAGGGGAAGCGTCCTACGAGCAGTACTTC. This rearrangement joins TRBV7-7 to TRBJ2-7, with D maybe TRBD1 (6 bases). Germline-derived CDR1 and CDR2 are SSHAT and FNYEAQ (reference sequence). This CDR3 is 17 amino acids long.

Only one count was recorded for this clone. CDR3 protein: CASSAGSQTDKQYF. The CDR3 DNA follows: TGCGCCAGCAGTGCGGGTAGTCAGACAGATAAGCAGTACTTC. The V and J genes are TRBV10-1 and TRBJ2-7; weak D call: TRBD1 (5 bases). The CDR3 extends over 14 amino acids. Germline CDR1 and CDR2: WNHNN and SYGVQD (reference sequence). V was clipped by 4 bases and J by 8 bases, with 18 bases between them.

The J gene is TRBJ2-7, the V gene TRBV11-1; a weak D match, TRBD1 (5 bases). Trimming pared 5 bases from V and 4 bases from J, leaving 15 bases between. Germline-derived CDR1 and CDR2 are SGHAT and FQDESV (reference sequence). This CDR3 has 14 amino acids. CDR3 residues: CASSGQGSVYEQYF. As DNA, the CDR3 is TGTGCCAGCAGCGGGCAGGGTTCGGTTTACGAGCAGTACTTC.

This sequence joins TRBV19 and TRBJ2-3, with D uncertain. In germline, CDR1 is LNHDA, CDR2 SQIVND (reference sequence). V was shortened by 5 bases and J by 2 bases, with 8 bases between the two germline ends. The CDR3 has 13 residues. CDR3 in amino acids: CASSAVSTDTQYF. For the CDR3, the DNA is TGTGCCAGTAGTGCAGTTTCCACAGATACGCAGTATTTT.

The J gene is TRBJ1-3, the V gene TRBV29-1; a weak D match, TRBD1 (5 bases). V lost 7 bases to trimming and J lost 4 bases, with 14 bases between them. Germline-derived CDR1 and CDR2 are SQVTM and ANQGSEA. This CDR3 is 13 amino acids long. CDR3 in amino acids: CSALMGPGNTIYF. Here the CDR3 DNA reads TGCAGCGCCTTGATGGGGCCCGGAAACACCATATATTTT.

V usage is TRBV5-6 and J usage is TRBJ2-3; maybe TRBD2 (6 bases). Germline V gene lookup returns CDR1 SGHDT and CDR2 YYEEEE. V lost 2 bases, J lost 0 bases, and 19 bases lay in between. CDR3 length: 18 residues. CDR3: CASSFFGVAGTSTDTQYF. Here the CDR3 DNA reads TGTGCCAGCAGCTTTTTCGGGGTTGCGGGGACTAGCACAGATACGCAGTATTTT.

This clone was recorded only once. V and J are TRBV7-3 and TRBJ2-7, with 10 bases that match TRBD1. The CDR3 runs to 14 residues. CDR1 is SGHTA, CDR2 FQGTGA, per germline. V lost 1 base and J lost 6; bases outside the gene matches: 3. CDR3 protein: CASSLMGTGAEQYF. The CDR3 DNA reads TGTGCCAGCAGCTTAATGGGGACAGGGGCCGAGCAGTACTTC. Filled out from reference TRBV7-3 and TRBJ2-7, the complete variable domain reads GAGVSQTPSNKVTEKGKYVELRCDPISGHTALYWYRQSLGQGPEFLIYFQGTGAADDSGLPNDRFFAVRPEGSVSTLKIQRTERGDSAVYLCASSLMGTGAEQYFGPGTRLTVT.

The chain carries TRBV11-3 and TRBJ2-5, with 7 positions matching TRBD1. The length of the CDR3 is 17 residues. V shed 1 base and J 2 bases; nucleotides not matched to a gene: 10. From germline, CDR1 is SGHNT and CDR2 YENEEA. CDR3 nucleotides: TGTGCCAGCAGCTTAGTGACATTCCCGGGACAGCAAGAGACCCAGTACTTC. The encoded protein is CASSLVTFPGQQETQYF.

The chain recombines TRBV6-6 with TRBJ2-5; D is possibly TRBD1 (6 bases). The V gene's germline CDR1 is MNHNY and CDR2 SVGAGI (reference sequence). The V end was cut by 10 bases, the J end by 5 bases, with 11 bases between. The CDR3 consists of 11 residues. The CDR3 spells CATQGGETQYF. In DNA form, the CDR3 reads TGTGCCACACAGGGTGGGGAGACCCAGTACTTC.

The V and J genes are TRBV21-1 and TRBJ1-6. TRBV21-1 represents a pseudogene. This CDR3 is 19 amino acids long. CDR3: CASSGPLGRGGSYNSPLHF. CDR3 in DNA: TGTGCCAGCAGCGGCCCTCTGGGCAGGGGAGGGTCCTATAATTCACCCCTCCACTTT.

This clone was found a few times. V is TRBV5-1 and J is TRBJ2-1, with 7 bases that match TRBD1. The germline gives CDR1 SGHRS, CDR2 YFSETQ. V lost 4 bases, J lost 5 bases, and 9 bases stayed unmatched. This CDR3 is built from 15 residues. CDR3 loop: CASSPTDRFNNEQFF. For the CDR3, the DNA is TGCGCCAGCAGCCCCACGGACAGGTTTAACAATGAGCAGTTCTTC.

V is TRBV7-2 and J is TRBJ1-5, with D unclear. The CDR3 length is 14 residues. V was clipped by 5 bases and J by 0 bases, with 8 bases between them. Germline CDR1 is SGHTA and CDR2 is FQGNSA. The CDR3 loop reads CASSVYHSNQPQHF. The CDR3 DNA is TGTGCCAGCAGCGTCTATCATAGCAATCAGCCCCAGCATTTT.

This clone was counted only a few times. This sequence joins TRBV27 and TRBJ2-7, with TRBD1 identical over 7 bases. The CDR3 loop spans 14 amino acids. The J segment lost 2 bases and the V segment lost 6 bases, leaving 7 bases of the junction unmatched. CDR1 MNHEY and CDR2 SMNVEV come from the germline V gene (reference sequence). The CDR3 bases are TGTGCCAGCAGGGGACGGACAGGCACCTACGAGCAGTACTTC. Translating gives CASRGRTGTYEQYF.

The CDR3 nucleotides are TGCAGCGTTGGAGGGGGCGCAAACACTGAAGCTTTCTTT. Amino acid sequence: CSVGGGANTEAFF. The chain has TRBV29-1 and TRBJ1-1; 7 bases match TRBD1. The CDR3 length is 13 residues. Per germline, CDR1 SQVTM and CDR2 ANQGSEA. The J segment lost 2 bases and the V segment lost 4 bases, leaving 4 bases of the junction unmatched.

The V gene is TRBV5-8, the J gene TRBJ2-3, with 11 bases lining up with TRBD2. V shed 3 bases, J shed 2 bases, and the junction held 2 bases outside the gene matches. CDR1 SGHTS and CDR2 YDEGEE come from the germline V gene. The CDR3 extends over 15 amino acids. The CDR3 nucleotides read TGTGCCAGCAGCTGGGGACTAGCGGACACAGATACGCAGTATTTT. Translating gives CASSWGLADTDTQYF. The full variable domain, completed using reference TRBV5-8 and TRBJ2-3, is EAGVTQSPTHLIKTRGQQATLRCSPISGHTSVYWYQQALGLGLQFLLWYDEGEERNRGNFPPRFSGRQFPNYSSELNVNALELEDSALYLCASSWGLADTDTQYFGPGTRLTVL.

This sequence joins TRBV10-3 and TRBJ1-2, with a possible D match to TRBD1 (5 bases). Germline-derived CDR1 and CDR2 are ENHRY and SYGVKD. V lost 7 bases to trimming and J lost 1 base, with 10 bases between them. This CDR3 contains 13 residues. This CDR3 reads CAITNGGNYGYTF. The CDR3 DNA is TGTGCCATCACTAACGGGGGTAACTATGGCTACACCTTC.

The chain recombines TRBV29-1 with TRBJ2-5; TRBD2 agrees at 9 bases. The trim removed 3 bases at V and 4 bases at J, leaving 6 bases unmatched. This CDR3 is built from 14 residues. The V gene's germline CDR1 is SQVTM and CDR2 ANQGSEA. The CDR3, as DNA: TGCAGCGTTGAGGGTAGCGGGGGAGTAGAGACCCAGTACTTC. It encodes CSVEGSGGVETQYF.